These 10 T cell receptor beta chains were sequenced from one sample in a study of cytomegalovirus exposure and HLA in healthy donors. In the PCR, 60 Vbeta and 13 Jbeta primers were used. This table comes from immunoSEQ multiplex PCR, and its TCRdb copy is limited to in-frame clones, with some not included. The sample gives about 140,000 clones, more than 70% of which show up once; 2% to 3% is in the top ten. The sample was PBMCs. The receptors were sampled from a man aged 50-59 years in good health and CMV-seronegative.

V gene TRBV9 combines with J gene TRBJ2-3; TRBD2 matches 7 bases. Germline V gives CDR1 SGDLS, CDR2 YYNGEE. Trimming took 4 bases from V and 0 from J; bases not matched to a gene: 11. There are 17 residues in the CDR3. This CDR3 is CASSLGRGRGSTDTQYF. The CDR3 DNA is TGTGCCAGCAGCTTAGGGCGGGGGAGGGGTAGCACAGATACGCAGTATTTT.

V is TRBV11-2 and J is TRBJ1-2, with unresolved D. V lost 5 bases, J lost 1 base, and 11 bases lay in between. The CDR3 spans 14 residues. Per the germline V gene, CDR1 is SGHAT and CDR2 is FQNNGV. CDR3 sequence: CASSPGGSNYGYTF. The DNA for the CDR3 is TGTGCCAGCAGCCCCGGAGGCAGTAACTATGGCTACACCTTC. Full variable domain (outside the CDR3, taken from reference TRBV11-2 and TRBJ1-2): EAGVAQSPRYKIIEKRQSVAFWCNPISGHATLYWYQQILGQGPKLLIQFQNNGVVDDSQLPKDRFSAERLKGVDSTLKIQPAKLEDSAVYLCASSPGGSNYGYTFGSGTRLTVV.

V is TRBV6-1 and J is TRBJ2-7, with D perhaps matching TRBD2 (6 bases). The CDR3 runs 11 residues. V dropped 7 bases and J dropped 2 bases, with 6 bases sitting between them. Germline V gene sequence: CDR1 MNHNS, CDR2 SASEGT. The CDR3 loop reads CASTSAYEQYF. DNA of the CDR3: TGTGCCAGCACTAGCGCCTACGAGCAGTACTTC.

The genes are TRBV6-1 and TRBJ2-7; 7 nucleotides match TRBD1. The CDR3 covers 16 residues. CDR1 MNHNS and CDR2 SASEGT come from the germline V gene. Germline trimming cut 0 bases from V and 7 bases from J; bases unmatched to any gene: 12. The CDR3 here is CASSEAYRGLREEQYF. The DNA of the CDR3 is TGTGCCAGCAGTGAAGCGTACAGGGGCTTACGTGAAGAGCAGTACTTC.

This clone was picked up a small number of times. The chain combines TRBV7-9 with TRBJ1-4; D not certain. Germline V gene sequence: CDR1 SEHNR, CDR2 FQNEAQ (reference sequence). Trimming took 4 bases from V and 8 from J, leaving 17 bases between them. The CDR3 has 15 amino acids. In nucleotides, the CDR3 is TGTGCCAGCAGCTCCTCGAACCGGGAGTACGAAAAACTGTTTTTT. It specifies CASSSSNREYEKLFF.

The CDR3, as DNA: TGTGCCAGCAGCCTTACCTCAGGGGATCACGAGCAATACTTC. Translation: CASSLTSGDHEQYF. This chain connects TRBV14 to TRBJ2-5; possibly TRBD1 for D (6 bases). The CDR3 is 14 residues long. V dropped 4 bases and J dropped 14 bases, with 23 bases sitting between them. Germline-derived CDR1 and CDR2 are SGHDN and FVKESK.

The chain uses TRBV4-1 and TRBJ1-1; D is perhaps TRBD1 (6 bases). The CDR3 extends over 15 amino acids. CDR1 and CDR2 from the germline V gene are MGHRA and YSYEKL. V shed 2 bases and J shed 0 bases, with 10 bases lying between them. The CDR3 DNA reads TGCGCCAGCAGCCAATCCAGGGGCCTGAACACTGAAGCTTTCTTT. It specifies CASSQSRGLNTEAFF.

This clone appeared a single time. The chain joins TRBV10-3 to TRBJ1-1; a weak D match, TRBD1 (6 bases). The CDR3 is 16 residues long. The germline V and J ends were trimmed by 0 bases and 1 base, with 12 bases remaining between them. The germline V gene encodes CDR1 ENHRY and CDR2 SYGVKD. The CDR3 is CAISESGAQTNTEAFF. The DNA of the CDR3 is TGTGCCATCAGTGAGTCGGGGGCTCAGACGAACACTGAAGCTTTCTTT.

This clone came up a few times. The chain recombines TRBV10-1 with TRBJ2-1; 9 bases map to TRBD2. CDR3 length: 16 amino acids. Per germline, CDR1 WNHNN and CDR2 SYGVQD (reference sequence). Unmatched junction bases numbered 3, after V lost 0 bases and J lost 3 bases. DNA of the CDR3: TGCGCCAGCAGTGAGTCCCTAGCGGGGTTCTACAATGAGCAGTTCTTC. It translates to CASSESLAGFYNEQFF.

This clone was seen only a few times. DNA of the CDR3: TGTGCCAGCAGTTTTGACAGGGGTAGCGAGCAGTACTTC. This gives the protein CASSFDRGSEQYF. V usage is TRBV28 and J usage is TRBJ2-7, with 8 bases matching TRBD1. The CDR3 contains 13 residues. In germline, CDR1 is MDHEN, CDR2 SYDVKM. Germline trimming cut 3 bases from V and 6 bases from J; bases unmatched to any gene: 4.